The sample holds a few counts of the clone carrying this T cell receptor beta chain. Its antigen is unknown. Germline values: CDR1 SGHRS, CDR2 YFSETQ. The J segment lost 4 bases and the V segment lost 5 bases, leaving 1 base of the junction unmatched. The CDR3 loop spans 12 amino acids. Vbeta (60) and Jbeta (13) primers were used in the PCR. The method was immunoSEQ multiplex PCR; TCRdb's version includes in-frame clones alone and lacks a portion of them. The table includes about 170,000 clones, about 62% detected once. Healthy people donating bone marrow made up the donors. At sampling all donors were nominally healthy, likely with unrecorded immune exposures. The source of the sample is a study of cytomegalovirus exposure and HLA in healthy donors. Whole-study findings and limits: Most subjects had HLA-A and HLA-B alleles reportedly predicted accurately by TCR beta sequences. Prior analysis indicated that the majority of TCR beta V segments exhibited productivity approximately 87% or approximately 30% of the time.

This TCR came from a man in his forties in good health and CMV-seronegative. The chain has TRBV5-1 and TRBJ2-7; 9 nucleotides match TRBD1. The material sequenced was PBMCs. CDR3 sequence (DNA): TGCGCCAGCAGGGACAGGGGTTACGAGCAGTACTTC. This translates into CASRDRGYEQYF.